This TCR beta chain was documented in a study of blood T cell repertoires in COVID-19. Whole-study context: PBMCs, B-cell-depleted T cells, or T cells were the source of the cDNA or gDNA that made up the material.

The germline V gene has CDR1 MNHNS and CDR2 SASEGT. This CDR3 spans 15 amino acids. V lost 3 bases and J lost 10, with 21 bases in between. Repertoires were generated with immunoSEQ multiplex PCR, while TCRdb's copy carries only in-frame clones and drops some. Here the sample spans about 44,000 clones, about 86% being singletons. This sequence originates from a human donor in a cohort sampled during active COVID-19. Material: peripheral blood. V usage is TRBV6-1 and J usage is TRBJ1-1; D might be TRBD1 (6 bases). The CDR3 region has the DNA TGTGCCAGCAGTGATACAGGGTATGAGGGCCTTCGAGCTTTCTTT. Its protein product is CASSDTGYEGLRAFF.